This TCR beta chain was sequenced for a study of patients and donors after allogeneic stem cell transplantation. This clonotype has a handful of counts. The CDR3 extends over 15 amino acids. CDR1 is LGHNA and CDR2 is YNFKEQ in the germline V gene. The V end was cut by 1 base, the J end by 2 bases, with 12 bases between. TCRdb independently ran MiXCR on the RT-PCR reads; one entry per CDR3 protein. This table has roughly 200,000 distinct CDR3 sequences, around 41% appearing once. The sequence derives from a human donor who was either an allogeneic HSCT recipient or a stem cell or donor lymphocyte infusion donor (not recorded which). It is not recorded whose cells these are; they may come from a transplant donor. The sample consisted of blood, either unsorted or a sorted T cell fraction (not recorded which). The chain couples TRBV4-2 to TRBJ2-7; D unclear. The CDR3 is CASSQAAGGAYEQYF. The DNA of the CDR3 is TGTGCCAGCAGCCAAGCGGCAGGTGGGGCCTACGAGCAGTACTTC.